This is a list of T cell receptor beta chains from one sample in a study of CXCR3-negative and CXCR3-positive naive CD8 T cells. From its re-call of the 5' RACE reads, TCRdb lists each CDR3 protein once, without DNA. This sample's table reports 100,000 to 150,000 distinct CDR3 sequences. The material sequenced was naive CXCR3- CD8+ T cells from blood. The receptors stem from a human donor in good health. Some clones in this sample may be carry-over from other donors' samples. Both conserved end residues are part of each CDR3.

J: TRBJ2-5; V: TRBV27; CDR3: CASSWASNQETQYF
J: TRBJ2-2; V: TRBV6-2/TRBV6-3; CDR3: CASSISGELFF
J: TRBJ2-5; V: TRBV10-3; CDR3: CASSPGEETQYF
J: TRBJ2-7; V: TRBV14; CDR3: CASSPKQTEYTSYEQYF
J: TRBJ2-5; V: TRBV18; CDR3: CASSLSGDTETQYF
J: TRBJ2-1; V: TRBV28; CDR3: CASSPDSAAYNEQFF
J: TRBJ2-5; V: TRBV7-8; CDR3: CASSLVGTRETQYF
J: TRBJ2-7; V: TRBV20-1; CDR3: CSAPVVYEQYF
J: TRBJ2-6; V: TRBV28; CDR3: CASRTGANVLTF
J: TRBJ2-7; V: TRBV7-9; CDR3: CASSSQRGGTHEQYF
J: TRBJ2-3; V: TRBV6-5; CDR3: CASSPTGPDTQYF
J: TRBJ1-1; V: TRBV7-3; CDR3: CASSLGDLGTEAFF
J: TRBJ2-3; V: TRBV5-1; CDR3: CANSSGISAGADTQYF
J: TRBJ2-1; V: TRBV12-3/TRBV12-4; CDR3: CASSSGDLKYNEQFF
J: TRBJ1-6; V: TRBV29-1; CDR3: CSARQGQNSPLHF
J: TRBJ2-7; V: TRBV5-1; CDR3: CASSLAGIGRGRYYEQYF
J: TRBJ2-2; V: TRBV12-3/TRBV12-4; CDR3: CASSLNVGELFF
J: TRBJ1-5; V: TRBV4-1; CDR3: CASSQDPTGERGQPQHF
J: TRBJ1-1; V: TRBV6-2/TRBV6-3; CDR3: CASSYIAEEAFF
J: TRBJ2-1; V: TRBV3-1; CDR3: CASSQDGLVYNEQFF
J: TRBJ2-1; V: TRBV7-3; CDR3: CASSLTGVSYNEQFF
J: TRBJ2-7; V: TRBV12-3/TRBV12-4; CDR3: CASSFQQGICEQYF
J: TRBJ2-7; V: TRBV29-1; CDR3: CSVVSQYEQYF
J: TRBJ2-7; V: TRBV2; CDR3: CASNRGGTHDSYEQYF
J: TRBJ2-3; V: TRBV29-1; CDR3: CSVEGLAGVFTDTQYF
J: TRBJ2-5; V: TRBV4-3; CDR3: CASSQVYPSGGLQETQYF
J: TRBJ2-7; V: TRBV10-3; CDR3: CAISESGGVIYEQYF
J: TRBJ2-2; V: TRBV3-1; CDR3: CASSQPISAGELFF
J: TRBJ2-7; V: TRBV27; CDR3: CASSLPGGTYEQYF
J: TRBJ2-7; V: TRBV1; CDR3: CTSSPLCLAVRPYEQYF
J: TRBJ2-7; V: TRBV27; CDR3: CASSPRDSGSYEQYF
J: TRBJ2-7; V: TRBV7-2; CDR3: CASSSTGHSYEQYF
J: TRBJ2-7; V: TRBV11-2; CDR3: CASSPTLGTNYEQYF
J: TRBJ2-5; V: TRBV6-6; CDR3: CASSYSRGQETQYF
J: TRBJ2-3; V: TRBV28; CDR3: CASSLWRSGTDTQYF
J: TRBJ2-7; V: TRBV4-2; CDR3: CASSQGRSSYEQYF
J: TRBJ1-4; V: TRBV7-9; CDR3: CASSPGGATNEKLFF
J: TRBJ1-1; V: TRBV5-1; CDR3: CASSSGTGPNEAFF
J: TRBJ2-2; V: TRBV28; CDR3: CASSFWGTKNTGELFF
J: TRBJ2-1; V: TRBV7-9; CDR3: CASSPPTWNEQFF
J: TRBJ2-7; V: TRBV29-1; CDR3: CSVRGGPVVYEQYF
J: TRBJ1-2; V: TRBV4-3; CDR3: CASSHGPDYGYTF
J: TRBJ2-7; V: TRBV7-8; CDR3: CASSLRTSGGAYEQYF
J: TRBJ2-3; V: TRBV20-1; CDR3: CSARDFDGADLTDTQYF
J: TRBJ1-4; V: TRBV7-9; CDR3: CASSARQGAGEKLFF